One and the same sample provided the 15 T cell receptor beta chains below, sequenced in a study of lymphopenia after photon versus proton radiotherapy. Using immunoSEQ multiplex PCR, the repertoire was profiled, and TCRdb retains in-frame clones only, with some absent. The sample carries over 50,000 clones, 75% to 90% recorded once. This specimen was peripheral blood, taken from a patient treated with photon-based radiotherapy. The receptors derive from a man aged 35 to 55 with gastric cancer.

This clone occurred a few times. The chain has TRBV6-1 and TRBJ2-5, with 8 bases identical to TRBD2. Losses at the gene ends were 3 bases for V and 6 bases for J; bases not matched to a gene: 9. Germline values: CDR1 MNHNS, CDR2 SASEGT. The CDR3 contains 15 residues. The CDR3 sequence is CASSEETGGLQTQYF. CDR3 in DNA: TGTGCCAGCAGTGAGGAAACGGGGGGGCTCCAGACCCAGTACTTC.

The chain recombines TRBV29-1 with TRBJ1-1, with unresolved D. Germline assignment: CDR1 SQVTM and CDR2 ANQGSEA. V lost 7 bases and J lost 1, with 7 bases in between. This CDR3 region has 11 residues. In nucleotides, the CDR3 is TGCAGCGGAGGAGGGAACACTGAAGCTTTCTTT. It encodes CSGGGNTEAFF.

The count of this clone is one. This rearrangement joins TRBV19 to TRBJ1-4, with 9 bases identical to TRBD1. The V gene end was trimmed by 10 bases and the J gene end by 8 bases; junction bases not matched to a gene: 8. CDR1 is LNHDA, CDR2 SQIVND, per germline (reference sequence). This CDR3 is 13 amino acids long. This CDR3 is CATSTGGWEKLFF. The CDR3 DNA follows: TGTGCCACATCGACAGGGGGATGGGAAAAACTGTTTTTT.

The chain has TRBV15 and TRBJ1-5; D possibly corresponds to TRBD1 (6 bases). Between the trimmed V and J ends, which lost 5 bases and 6 bases, there was a span of 11 bases. The germline gives CDR1 LNHNV, CDR2 YYDKDF (reference sequence). This CDR3 is built from 13 residues. The CDR3 reads CATSGGGGQPQHF. The CDR3 DNA reads TGTGCCACCAGCGGGGGCGGGGGTCAGCCCCAGCATTTT.

The chain joins TRBV18 to TRBJ2-6, with D possibly being TRBD1 (5 bases). The CDR3 contains 19 residues. In germline, CDR1 is KGHSH, CDR2 LQKENI. Trimming removed 6 bases at V and 0 bases at J, with 21 bases between. CDR3: CASSPTLTAPSSGANVLTF. As DNA, the CDR3 is TGTGCCAGCTCCCCCACCCTGACAGCTCCTAGCTCTGGGGCCAACGTCCTGACTTTC. The full variable domain, in which reference TRBV18 and TRBJ2-6 provide the parts outside the CDR3, is NAGVMQNPRHLVRRRGQEARLRCSPMKGHSHVYWYRQLPEEGLKFMVYLQKENIIDESGMPKERFSAEFPKEGPSILRIQQVVRGDSAAYFCASSPTLTAPSSGANVLTFGAGSRLTVL.

The chain carries TRBV29-1 and TRBJ1-1; D unresolved. Deletions cut 1 base from V and 11 bases from J, with 11 bases between. The CDR3 runs 11 residues. Germline-derived CDR1 and CDR2 are SQVTM and ANQGSEA. The CDR3 region is CSVEGPAGAFF. CDR3 coding DNA: TGCAGCGTTGAAGGCCCCGCCGGGGCTTTCTTT. Complete variable domain (other parts from reference TRBV29-1 and TRBJ1-1): SAVISQKPSRDICQRGTSLTIQCQVDSQVTMMFWYRQQPGQSLTLIATANQGSEATYESGFVIDKFPISRPNLTFSTLTVSNMSPEDSSIYLCSVEGPAGAFFGQGTRLTVV.

The chain employs TRBV5-1 and TRBJ2-3, with 8 bases matching TRBD2. The CDR3 extends over 16 amino acids. Germline CDR1 is SGHRS and CDR2 is YFSETQ. The J segment lost 6 bases and the V segment lost 3 bases, leaving 12 bases of the junction unmatched. In nucleotides, the CDR3 is TGCGCCAGCAGCTCCGGAGAGGCGGGGGGCGGGGATACGCAGTATTTT. This codes for CASSSGEAGGGDTQYF. Complete variable domain (other parts from reference TRBV5-1 and TRBJ2-3): KAGVTQTPRYLIKTRGQQVTLSCSPISGHRSVSWYQQTPGQGLQFLFEYFSETQRNKGNFPGRFSGRQFSNSRSEMNVSTLELGDSALYLCASSSGEAGGGDTQYFGPGTRLTVL.

CDR3 residues: CASSGDRTTPLHF. The CDR3 DNA follows: TGCGCCAGCAGTGGGGACAGGACTACACCCCTCCACTTT. The chain links TRBV4-1 to TRBJ1-6; 8 nucleotides match TRBD1. V trimming: 6 bases; J trimming: 11 bases; junction bases outside the gene matches: 6. The CDR3 has 13 amino acids. Per germline, CDR1 MGHRA and CDR2 YSYEKL.

The chain couples TRBV4-1 to TRBJ1-4; D uncertain. The CDR3 contains 15 residues. Germline lookup yields CDR1 MGHRA and CDR2 YSYEKL. V lost 3 bases to trimming and J lost 4 bases, with 12 bases between them. The CDR3 coding sequence is TGCGCCAGCAGCCACCCCACCCGGGATAATGAAAAACTGTTTTTT. It codes for CASSHPTRDNEKLFF.

The chain employs TRBV5-5 and TRBJ1-5; D possibly corresponds to TRBD1 (5 bases). V lost 4 bases and J lost 6, with 14 bases in between. Per the germline V gene, CDR1 is SGHKS and CDR2 is YYEKEE (reference sequence). CDR3 length equals 14 residues. This chain's CDR3 is CASSAGPRGQPQHF. CDR3 DNA sequence: TGTGCCAGCAGCGCGGGACCGCGGGGTCAGCCCCAGCATTTT. The whole variable domain, remainder taken from reference TRBV5-5 and TRBJ1-5, is DAGVTQSPTHLIKTRGQQVTLRCSPISGHKSVSWYQQVLGQGPQFIFQYYEKEERGRGNFPDRFSARQFPNYSSELNVNALLLGDSALYLCASSAGPRGQPQHFGDGTRLSIL.

This clone was seen a handful of times. The same CDR3 arises from other DNA sequences in this sample as well. The gene calls are TRBV5-1 and TRBJ1-2; 7 positions match TRBD1. V trimming: 4 bases; J trimming: 6 bases; junction bases outside the gene matches: 6. Germline loops: CDR1 SGHRS, CDR2 YFSETQ. This CDR3 is built from 13 residues. In DNA form, the CDR3 reads TGCGCCAGCAGCCCTGGGACAGCGAATGGCTACACCTTC. This encodes CASSPGTANGYTF.

The J gene is TRBJ1-2, the V gene TRBV6-1; TRBD1 matches 9 bases. Per the germline V gene, CDR1 is MNHNS and CDR2 is SASEGT. CDR3 length equals 15 residues. The V segment lost 3 bases and the J segment 6 bases; nucleotides outside the gene matches: 8. CDR3 nucleotides: TGTGCCAGCAGTGAGTACCGGGACAGGGTAAATGGCTACACCTTC. This gives the protein CASSEYRDRVNGYTF.

The V call is TRBV9, the J call TRBJ1-1; no clear D. The CDR3 loop spans 14 amino acids. V lost 4 bases to trimming and J lost 5 bases, with 15 bases between them. The germline V gene has CDR1 SGDLS and CDR2 YYNGEE. The CDR3 region is CASSSERRGTEAFF. In DNA, the CDR3 is TGTGCCAGCAGCTCTGAACGGCGAGGGACTGAAGCTTTCTTT.

This rearrangement joins TRBV11-2 to TRBJ1-2, with 7 bases fitting TRBD1. The CDR3 runs to 13 residues. The V and J ends lost 5 bases and 8 bases, in that order; junction bases with no gene match: 8. The germline V gene encodes CDR1 SGHAT and CDR2 FQNNGV. DNA for the CDR3: TGTGCCAGCAGCCTAAGCCGGGACAGCGGCTACACCTTC. This sequence encodes CASSLSRDSGYTF.

The chain carries TRBV12-5 and TRBJ2-3; a weak D match, TRBD2 (6 bases). V was pared by 0 bases and J by 8 bases, with 12 bases between. CDR3 size: 14 residues. The V gene's germline CDR1 is LGHNT and CDR2 FRNRAP. CDR3: CASGLVGGRSTQYF. The CDR3 nucleotides read TGTGCTAGTGGTTTGGTGGGGGGACGTAGTACGCAGTATTTT.